This T cell receptor beta chain stems from a study of T-cell memory formation after mild COVID-19. Looking at the study overall: TCR clusters were largely donor specific.

Study-level results: Cross-reactive memory apparently joined, as some responding clones appeared in pre-infection memory.

A single record per CDR3 protein comes from TCRdb applying MiXCR to the 5' RACE reads. This table has more than 400,000 distinct CDR3 sequences, 15% to 20% appearing once. On this clonotype: Its antigen is currently unknown.

Trimming cost V 6 bases and J 4 bases, with 9 bases left between them. CDR3 length equals 12 residues. The V and J genes are TRBV12-3 or TRBV12-4 and TRBJ1-2; D gene ambiguous. The source is an adult woman who had mild COVID-19 (a few samples of this study predate the infection). Cell type and time point are not known. Material: PBMCs or a T cell subset sorted from them (not recorded which). CDR3 sequence (DNA): TGTGCCAGCAGCTTGACCGTCTATGGCTACACCTTC. This translates into CASSLTVYGYTF.